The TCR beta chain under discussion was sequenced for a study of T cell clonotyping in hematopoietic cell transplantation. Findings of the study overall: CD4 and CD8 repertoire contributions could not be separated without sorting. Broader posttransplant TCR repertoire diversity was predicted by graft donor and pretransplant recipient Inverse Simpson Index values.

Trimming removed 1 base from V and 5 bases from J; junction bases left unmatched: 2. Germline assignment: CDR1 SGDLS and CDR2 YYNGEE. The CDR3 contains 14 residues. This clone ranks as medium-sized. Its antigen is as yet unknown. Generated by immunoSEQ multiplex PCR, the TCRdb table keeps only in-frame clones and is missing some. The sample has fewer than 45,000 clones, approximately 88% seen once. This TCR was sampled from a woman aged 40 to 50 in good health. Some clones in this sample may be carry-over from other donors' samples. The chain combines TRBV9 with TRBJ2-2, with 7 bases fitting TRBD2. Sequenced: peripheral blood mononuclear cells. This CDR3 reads CASSVPSGTGELFF. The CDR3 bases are TGTGCCAGCAGCGTACCTAGCGGAACCGGGGAGCTGTTTTTT.